Shown below are 25 T cell receptor beta chains from a single sample sequenced in a study of T cell repertoires in cytomegalovirus infection. TCRdb fed the reads into MiXCR, producing one record per CDR3 protein. This repertoire shows 90,000 to 120,000 distinct CDR3 sequences, under 50% found once; its top ten account for roughly 74%. For these receptors, no antigen is known. The source material was CD8+ T cells from cultured PBMCs, sampled from culture after CMV antigen stimulation. The receptors were gathered from a human donor in good health (CMV status not recorded). Some clones in this sample may be carry-over from other donors' samples.

This rearrangement joins TRBV4-1 to TRBJ2-4; D perhaps matches TRBD2 (6 bases). V was shortened by 3 bases and J by 6 bases, with 15 bases between the two germline ends. The CDR3 sequence is 15 residues long. CDR1 and CDR2 (germline): MGHRA, YSYEKL. CDR3: CASSQTGGEVNIQYF. DNA for the CDR3: TGCGCCAGCAGCCAGACCGGAGGGGAGGTAAACATTCAGTACTTC.

This chain connects TRBV19 to TRBJ1-6, with no clear D. The CDR3 has 11 residues. Trimming pared 8 bases from V and 8 bases from J, leaving 7 bases between. The V gene's germline CDR1 is LNHDA and CDR2 SQIVND (reference sequence). The CDR3 bases are TGTGCCAGTGGGCCATATTCACCCCTCCACTTT. Its protein is CASGPYSPLHF.

The chain links TRBV7-6 to TRBJ1-2, with 7 bases fitting TRBD1. The junction had 14 bases not matched to a gene; V was cut back by 4 bases and J by 6 bases. The length of the CDR3 is 16 residues. Looked up from germline, CDR1 is SGHVS and CDR2 is FNYEAQ. The CDR3 loop is CASSSSRMDRLDGYTF. The CDR3 coding sequence is TGTGCCAGCAGCTCTAGCCGAATGGACAGGCTCGATGGCTACACCTTC.

In its sample, this clonotype was seen many times. V usage is TRBV12-3 or TRBV12-4 and J usage is TRBJ1-2; D might be TRBD1 (5 bases). The V end lost 5 bases, the J end lost 3 bases, and 13 bases lay between the germline ends. The CDR3 has 14 amino acids. The CDR3 spells CASSSAGADYGYTF. CDR3 nucleotide sequence: TGTGCCAGCAGTAGCGCTGGGGCGGACTATGGCTACACCTTC.

The chain carries TRBV2 and TRBJ2-5; a possible D gene is TRBD1 (6 bases). CDR1 and CDR2 (germline): SNHLY, FYNNEI. Trimming removed 3 bases from V and 1 base from J, with 9 bases in between. The CDR3 sequence is 14 residues long. The CDR3 coding sequence is TGTGCCAGCAGTGAGGTCAGGGGCCAAGAGACCCAGTACTTC. It specifies CASSEVRGQETQYF.

The chain combines TRBV11-3 with TRBJ1-1; D not resolved. V was pared by 0 bases and J by 0 bases, with 8 bases between. Germline V lookup: CDR1 SGHNT, CDR2 YENEEA. CDR3 length: 15 amino acids. The CDR3 loop reads CASSLDSRMNTEAFF. DNA of the CDR3: TGTGCCAGCAGCTTAGATTCACGCATGAACACTGAAGCTTTCTTT.

The chain joins TRBV4-2 to TRBJ2-4; the D is unclear. The germline V and J ends were trimmed by 2 bases and 6 bases, with 8 bases remaining between them. The CDR3 has 13 amino acids. The germline gives CDR1 LGHNA, CDR2 YNFKEQ. The DNA for the CDR3 is TGTGCCAGCAGCCAACAAGTTGGAAACATTCAGTACTTC. It yields the protein CASSQQVGNIQYF.

The rearrangement uses TRBV6-6 and TRBJ2-5; a weak D match, TRBD2 (5 bases). The CDR3 is made up of 17 amino acids. Deletions cut 0 bases from V and 1 base from J, with 15 bases between. Germline V gene lookup returns CDR1 MNHNY and CDR2 SVGAGI (reference sequence). The CDR3 spells CASSYSAGPEAQETQYF. CDR3 coding DNA: TGTGCCAGCAGTTACTCGGCCGGCCCGGAGGCCCAAGAGACCCAGTACTTC.

This clonotype was seen many times. V and J are TRBV5-6 and TRBJ2-6; TRBD1 matches at 9 bases. This CDR3 region has 17 residues. The germline V gene encodes CDR1 SGHDT and CDR2 YYEEEE. Germline trimming cut 2 bases from V and 2 bases from J; bases unmatched to any gene: 5. This chain's CDR3 is CASSLGTGITGANVLTF. The DNA of the CDR3 is TGTGCCAGCAGCTTAGGGACAGGGATAACTGGGGCCAACGTCCTGACTTTC.

The rearrangement uses TRBV14 and TRBJ1-4, with D tentatively TRBD1 (6 bases). CDR3 size: 12 residues. Germline V CDR1 and CDR2: SGHDN, FVKESK. V lost 2 bases and J 12 bases, leaving 10 bases between the germline ends. In nucleotides, the CDR3 is TGTGCCAGCAGCCAATTCCGGACAGAACTGTTTTTT. Translated, it gives CASSQFRTELFF.

V usage is TRBV6-5 and J usage is TRBJ1-1, with 10 bases lining up with TRBD1. CDR1 and CDR2 from the germline V gene are MNHEY and SVGAGI. The CDR3 sequence is 15 residues long. V shed 1 base and J 5 bases; nucleotides not matched to a gene: 4. The CDR3 spells CASSYFGTGVTEAFF. The CDR3 DNA reads TGTGCCAGCAGTTACTTTGGGACAGGGGTAACTGAAGCTTTCTTT.

This clonotype showed up just a few times. The chain has TRBV11-2 and TRBJ2-5, with TRBD2 matching over 12 bases. CDR3 size: 16 residues. Germline lookup yields CDR1 SGHAT and CDR2 FQNNGV. The ends lost 0 bases at V and 2 bases at J; junction bases unmatched: 1. The CDR3 spells CASSLDLAGGQETQYF. CDR3 DNA: TGTGCCAGCAGCTTAGATCTAGCGGGGGGGCAAGAGACCCAGTACTTC.

V gene TRBV11-2 combines with J gene TRBJ2-3; the D gene is possibly TRBD2 (8 bases). Per the germline V gene, CDR1 is SGHAT and CDR2 is FQNNGV. V lost 3 bases and J lost 5, with 18 bases in between. The CDR3 is made up of 16 amino acids. The CDR3 region is CASSLEQGLAGDTQYF. DNA of the CDR3: TGTGCCAGCAGCTTGGAACAGGGGCTAGCGGGAGATACGCAGTATTTT. The variable domain in full, completed from reference TRBV11-2 and TRBJ2-3, reads EAGVAQSPRYKIIEKRQSVAFWCNPISGHATLYWYQQILGQGPKLLIQFQNNGVVDDSQLPKDRFSAERLKGVDSTLKIQPAKLEDSAVYLCASSLEQGLAGDTQYFGPGTRLTVL.

The gene calls are TRBV12-3 or TRBV12-4 and TRBJ2-5, with 7 nucleotides matching TRBD1. V gave up 6 bases and J gave up 7 bases; unmatched junction bases: 14. The CDR3 loop spans 15 amino acids. The CDR3 reads CASRPDRARPRTQYF. The CDR3 nucleotides read TGTGCCAGCAGGCCCGACAGGGCCAGGCCGAGGACCCAGTACTTC.

In its sample, this clonotype was seen a few times. J is TRBJ1-1 and V is TRBV6-5; D perhaps matches TRBD1 (6 bases). There are 15 residues in the CDR3. CDR1 is MNHEY and CDR2 is SVGAGI in the germline V gene. Trimming pared 5 bases from V and 1 base from J, leaving 14 bases between. CDR3 loop: CASSTHGTPNTEAFF. The CDR3 region has the DNA TGTGCCAGCAGTACCCACGGGACACCGAACACTGAAGCTTTCTTT.

The chain has TRBV5-1 and TRBJ2-2; maybe TRBD1 (5 bases). The germline V gene has CDR1 SGHRS and CDR2 YFSETQ. Trimming removed 5 bases at V and 1 base at J, with 9 bases between. This CDR3 spans 14 amino acids. The CDR3 loop reads CASRLTVNTGELFF. CDR3 coding DNA: TGCGCCAGCAGGTTGACAGTGAACACCGGGGAGCTGTTTTTT.

This clonotype was seen only a few times. The gene calls are TRBV7-8 and TRBJ1-1; 7 bases are shared with TRBD1. Germline V gene sequence: CDR1 SGHVS, CDR2 FQNEAQ. V was pared by 5 bases and J by 5 bases, with 20 bases of the junction left unmatched. The CDR3 extends over 18 amino acids. The chain's CDR3 is CASSPEPQITGVGTEAFF. The CDR3 nucleotides read TGTGCCAGCAGCCCGGAACCCCAAATAACAGGGGTGGGGACTGAAGCTTTCTTT. The full variable domain, completed using reference TRBV7-8 and TRBJ1-1, is GAGVSQSPRYKVAKRGQDVALRCDPISGHVSLFWYQQALGQGPEFLTYFQNEAQLDKSGLPSDRFFAERPEGSVSTLKIQRTQQEDSAVYLCASSPEPQITGVGTEAFFGQGTRLTVV.

The chain employs TRBV7-6 and TRBJ2-3; the D call may be TRBD1 or TRBD2 (5 bases each). CDR3 length: 16 residues. The V end was cut by 4 bases, the J end by 4 bases, with 18 bases between. Per germline, CDR1 SGHVS and CDR2 FNYEAQ. DNA of the CDR3: TGTGCCAGCAGCTCCCTCATGGGGGAACACGCAGATACGCAGTATTTT. Protein sequence: CASSSLMGEHADTQYF.

The rearrangement uses TRBV29-1 and TRBJ1-1; TRBD1 aligns across 7 bases. CDR1 is SQVTM and CDR2 is ANQGSEA in the germline V gene. J was trimmed by 2 bases and V by 7 bases; bases with no gene match: 4. The CDR3 spans 12 residues. The CDR3 DNA is TGCAGCGCGACAGGGACTAACACTGAAGCTTTCTTT. This translates into CSATGTNTEAFF. Variable domain in full (rest from reference TRBV29-1 and TRBJ1-1): SAVISQKPSRDICQRGTSLTIQCQVDSQVTMMFWYRQQPGQSLTLIATANQGSEATYESGFVIDKFPISRPNLTFSTLTVSNMSPEDSSIYLCSATGTNTEAFFGQGTRLTVV.

The chain couples TRBV29-1 to TRBJ2-7; no clear D gene. V dropped 5 bases and J dropped 2 bases, with 13 bases sitting between them. Germline V lookup: CDR1 SQVTM, CDR2 ANQGSEA. This CDR3 comprises 13 residues. CDR3 DNA: TGCAGCGTTAGACTGACGGATGCCTACGAGCAGTACTTC. Translation: CSVRLTDAYEQYF.

The chain recombines TRBV2 with TRBJ2-1, with D perhaps matching TRBD2 (6 bases). This CDR3 has 15 amino acids. V lost 7 bases and J lost 7, with 20 bases in between. The germline gives CDR1 SNHLY, CDR2 FYNNEI. DNA for the CDR3: TGTGCCAGCACCCGGGGGTGGTCAAGTTCGAATGAGCAGTTCTTC. This translates into CASTRGWSSSNEQFF.

The chain joins TRBV4-1 to TRBJ2-5; D unclear. CDR1 is MGHRA, CDR2 YSYEKL, per germline. Trimming shortened V by 0 bases and J by 2 bases, and 16 bases separated the two germline ends. This CDR3 spans 17 amino acids. Here the CDR3 reads CASSQEEHRLQQETQYF. The DNA for the CDR3 is TGCGCCAGCAGCCAAGAAGAACATCGACTTCAGCAAGAGACCCAGTACTTC.

The gene calls are TRBV20-1 and TRBJ2-7; the match to TRBD2 covers 9 bases. From germline, CDR1 is DFQATT and CDR2 SNEGSKA (reference sequence). Germline trimming cut 0 bases from V and 2 bases from J; bases unmatched to any gene: 5. CDR3 size: 15 residues. The CDR3 DNA follows: TGCAGTGCTAGAGAAGTGGCGGGGGGGCCCTACGAGCAGTACTTC. It codes for CSAREVAGGPYEQYF.

The CDR3 sequence is CASSLPGPPEAFF. CDR3 nucleotides: TGTGCCAGCAGCTTACCCGGTCCTCCTGAAGCTTTCTTT. J is TRBJ1-1 and V is TRBV7-9; no reliable D call. This CDR3 spans 13 amino acids. The V end lost 2 bases, the J end lost 6 bases, and 10 bases lay between the germline ends. Germline V gene data show CDR1 as SEHNR and CDR2 as FQNEAQ (reference sequence).

The chain links TRBV5-4 to TRBJ1-2; D not certain. There are 16 residues in the CDR3. Germline CDR1 reads SGHNT; CDR2 reads YYREEE (reference sequence). V shed 0 bases and J shed 3 bases, with 15 bases lying between them. The CDR3 DNA reads as TGTGCCAGCAGCTTGGCGTCTCGAGTTGGGGACTATGGCTACACCTTC. This gives the protein CASSLASRVGDYGYTF.